The 5 T cell receptor beta chains below all came from one sample that was sequenced in a study of blood T cell repertoires in COVID-19. TCRdb's table, derived via immunoSEQ multiplex PCR, lists solely in-frame clones and lacks some. Of approximately 33,000 clones listed, 78% are singletons. The material sequenced was peripheral blood. The receptors were sampled from a man aged 70 or older with acute or convalescent COVID-19.

As concerns this clone: A junction end diverges from the germline sequence, so it may reflect a read error. V gene TRBV7-9 combines with J gene TRBJ2-2; D remains ambiguous. The germline gives CDR1 SEHNR, CDR2 FQNEAQ (reference sequence). CDR3 length: 12 residues. The CDR3 region is CASSSGTEELFF. CDR3 sequence (DNA): TGTGCCAGCAGCTCAGGCACCGAGGAGCTGTTTTTT.

CDR3 sequence (DNA): TGTGCCAGCAGTGAACAGGGGTTAGCCGAAGCTTTCTTT. This gives the protein CASSEQGLAEAFF. V is TRBV6-1 and J is TRBJ1-1, with D perhaps matching TRBD1 (6 bases). Germline values: CDR1 MNHNS, CDR2 SASEGT. With 2 bases removed from V and 8 bases from J, the gap between germline ends came to 12 bases. This CDR3 spans 13 amino acids.

This chain links TRBV24-1 with TRBJ1-2, with a possible D match to TRBD1 (5 bases). Germline V gene lookup returns CDR1 KGHDR and CDR2 SFDVKD. The CDR3 spans 14 residues. V lost 5 bases and J 8 bases, leaving 17 bases between the germline ends. The CDR3 reads CATSALRTPRGYTF. The CDR3 nucleotides read TGTGCCACCAGTGCCCTTCGGACACCTCGGGGCTACACCTTC.

This sequence joins TRBV4-3 and TRBJ2-7; 7 bases are shared with TRBD1. Germline trimming cut 3 bases from V and 7 bases from J; bases unmatched to any gene: 9. Per the germline V gene, CDR1 is LGHNA and CDR2 is YSLEER. The length of the CDR3 is 14 residues. The CDR3 coding sequence is TGCGCCAGCAGCCACCGACAGGGTCTTGGAGAGCAGTACTTC. It yields the protein CASSHRQGLGEQYF.

This chain joins TRBV6-1 and TRBJ2-1, with 8 bases that match TRBD2. After removal of 1 base from V and 0 bases from J, the junction contained 2 bases not matched to a gene. The CDR3 contains 16 residues. Germline assignment: CDR1 MNHNS and CDR2 SASEGT. The CDR3 nucleotides read TGTGCCAGCAGTGAAGTAGCGGGAAGCTCCTACAATGAGCAGTTCTTC. Amino acids: CASSEVAGSSYNEQFF.